These T cell receptor beta chains were read from a single sample in a study of blood T cell repertoires in COVID-19. Only in-frame clones appear in the TCRdb table, and some are missing; sequencing was by immunoSEQ multiplex PCR. The sample has 240,000 or so clones, 75% to 90% seen once. Material: peripheral blood. The receptors were gathered from a man aged 55 to 70 who had recovered from COVID-19. Each CDR3 is given with its conserved first and last residue. The D gene is left open where the match is weak. Some rows mark clone size as missing; the rest say once, few, many or name a class of expanded clone.

V	size	J	length	D	CDR3	DNA
TRBV7-9	.	TRBJ1-3	18	TRBD1	CASSSPGQGSNSGNTIYF	TGTGCCAGCAGCAGCCCGGGACAGGGCTCAAACTCTGGAAACACCATATATTTT
TRBV30	.	TRBJ1-2	14	TRBD1	CAWSVRQGAHGYTF	TGTGCCTGGAGTGTACGTCAGGGGGCTCATGGCTACACCTTC
TRBV9	.	TRBJ1-3	13	.	CASSVVSGGVEYF	TGTGCCAGCAGCGTAGTTTCCGGAGGGGTCGAATATTTT
TRBV18	.	TRBJ2-7	16	.	CASSPPLGLGRYEQYF	TGTGCCAGCTCACCACCGCTGGGACTGGGCCGCTACGAGCAGTACTTC
TRBV6-5	.	TRBJ2-7	14	TRBD1	CASSYRQGTYEQYF	TGTGCCAGCAGTTACAGACAGGGGACCTACGAGCAGTACTTC
TRBV27	.	TRBJ2-2	15	.	CASSPLAGNTGELFF	TGTGCCAGCAGCCCCCTCGCGGGAAACACCGGGGAGCTGTTTTTT
TRBV5-5	.	TRBJ2-7	14	.	CASSSSGPRGEQYF	TGTGCCAGCAGCTCTTCCGGGCCCCGGGGGGAGCAGTACTTC
TRBV7-8	.	TRBJ2-7	14	.	CASSFDRLLYEQYF	TGTGCCAGCAGCTTCGACAGATTACTTTACGAGCAGTACTTC
TRBV5-1	.	TRBJ1-4	20	.	CASSLGGRGFNGVANEKLFF	TGCGCCAGCAGCTTGGGCGGTAGGGGGTTCAACGGCGTGGCGAATGAAAAACTGTTTTTT
TRBV7-6	.	TRBJ2-5	15	.	CASSLGVDRQETQYF	TGTGCCAGCAGCTTAGGGGTCGACAGACAAGAGACCCAGTACTTC
TRBV18	.	TRBJ2-1	16	.	CASSQNDRLDYNEQFF	TGTGCCAGCTCACAAAACGACAGGCTGGACTACAATGAGCAGTTCTTC
TRBV6-5	few	TRBJ1-2	13	.	CASTRQLDAFYTF	TGTGCCAGCACCAGGCAACTTGACGCTTTCTACACCTTC
TRBV7-2	once	TRBJ1-2	15	.	CASSLALRAGYGYTF	TGTGCCAGCAGCTTAGCGCTGAGGGCAGGCTATGGCTACACCTTC
TRBV7-6	.	TRBJ2-2	15	TRBD1	CASSRGQLNTGELFF	TGTGCCAGCAGCCGGGGACAGCTGAACACCGGGGAGCTGTTTTTT
TRBV18	.	TRBJ2-3	14	.	CASSPQGSTDTQYF	TGTGCCAGCTCACCGCAGGGCTCCACAGATACGCAGTATTTT
TRBV19	once	TRBJ1-5	11	.	CASSSRQGIHF	TGTGCCAGTAGTTCCCGGCAGGGGATACATTTT
TRBV27	many	TRBJ1-4	14	TRBD1	CASSLYRGNEKLFF	TGTGCCAGCAGTTTGTACAGGGGAAATGAAAAACTGTTTTTT
TRBV19	.	TRBJ1-5	16	TRBD1	CASSMGRDRVNQPQHF	TGTGCCAGTAGTATGGGCCGGGACAGGGTCAATCAGCCCCAGCATTTT
TRBV7-2	.	TRBJ2-7	15	.	CASSSAVYQHYEQYF	TGTGCCAGCAGCTCGGCGGTTTATCAACACTACGAGCAGTACTTC
TRBV14	.	TRBJ1-1	14	.	CASSLTNGLTEAFF	TGTGCCAGCAGCCTTACAAATGGGCTGACGGAAGCTTTCTTT
TRBV21-1	.	TRBJ2-1	19	.	CASSKDQIAQGVGVHQQFF	TGTGCCAGCAGCAAAGATCAAATTGCCCAGGGGGTAGGAGTTCACCAGCAGTTCTTC
TRBV19	.	TRBJ2-2	17	.	CASSIRRGSANTGELFF	TGTGCCAGTAGTATAAGAAGGGGGTCGGCTAACACCGGGGAGCTGTTTTTT
TRBV5-1	.	TRBJ2-5	13	.	CASSSLTQETQYF	TGCGCCAGCAGCTCTTTAACTCAAGAGACCCAGTACTTC
TRBV27	.	TRBJ1-1	11	.	CASIRGVNAFF	TGTGCCAGCATCAGGGGCGTGAATGCTTTCTTT
TRBV7-9	.	TRBJ2-7	16	TRBD1	CASSSTTGTGGDEQYF	TGTGCCAGCAGCTCGACAACCGGGACAGGGGGTGACGAGCAGTACTTC
TRBV3-1/TRBV3-2	.	TRBJ2-2	15	TRBD1	CASSHRQGAAGELFF	TGTGCCAGCAGCCACCGGCAGGGGGCGGCCGGGGAGCTGTTTTTT